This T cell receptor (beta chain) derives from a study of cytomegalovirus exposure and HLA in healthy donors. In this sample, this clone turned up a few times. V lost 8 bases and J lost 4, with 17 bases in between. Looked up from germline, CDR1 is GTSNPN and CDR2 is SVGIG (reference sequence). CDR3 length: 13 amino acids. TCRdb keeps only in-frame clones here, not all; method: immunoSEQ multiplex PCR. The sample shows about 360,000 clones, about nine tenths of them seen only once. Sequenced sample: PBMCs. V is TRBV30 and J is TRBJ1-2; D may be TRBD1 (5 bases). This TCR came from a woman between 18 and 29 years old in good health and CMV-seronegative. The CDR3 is CARSPMGGYGYTF. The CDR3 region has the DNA TGTGCCCGCTCCCCCATGGGGGGCTATGGCTACACCTTC.